The 5 T cell receptor beta chains below all came from one sample that was sequenced in a study of early T cells in non-severe SARS-CoV-2 infection. TCRdb reanalysed the 5' RACE reads using MiXCR and keeps one entry per CDR3 protein. This sample has some 110,000 distinct CDR3 sequences, with 15% found just once. Sequenced sample: whole blood. Every receptor here comes from an adult who was a healthcare worker with PCR-confirmed SARS-CoV-2 infection or an uninfected control (not recorded which).

In this sample, this clonotype turned up once. The chain couples TRBV27 to TRBJ2-7; no clear D gene. The CDR3 covers 15 residues. With 5 bases removed from V and 3 bases from J, the gap between germline ends came to 17 bases. Germline CDR1 is MNHEY and CDR2 is SMNVEV (reference sequence). In nucleotides, the CDR3 is TGTGCCAGCAGTAGTAGATCTTCCGTCGACTACGAGCAGTACTTC. Encoded protein: CASSSRSSVDYEQYF.

This sequence joins TRBV12-3 or TRBV12-4 and TRBJ1-6; no definite D call. CDR3 length equals 13 residues. V gave up 6 bases and J gave up 10 bases, with 13 bases separating them. CDR3 DNA sequence: TGTGCCAGCAGCCCCCTTAATGGGTCACCCCTCCACTTT. This sequence encodes CASSPLNGSPLHF.

The table lists this clonotype with many counts. One end of the junction does not line up with germline, which may come from a read error. The rearrangement joins TRBV10-3 to TRBJ1-1; D gene ambiguous. The CDR3 spans 11 residues. Germline CDR1 and CDR2: ENHRY and SYGVKD. In nucleotides, the CDR3 is TGTGCCAGCAGTGCGAACACTGAAGCTTTCTTT. It is translated as CASSANTEAFF.

The gene calls are TRBV5-1 and TRBJ2-3, with a weak D call TRBD1 (6 bases). The CDR3 totals 15 residues. CDR1 and CDR2 (germline): SGHRS, YFSETQ. Trimming cost V 4 bases and J 2 bases, with 14 bases left between them. CDR3 DNA sequence: TGCGCCAGCAGCGTGGACAGTAGTCCCACAGATACGCAGTATTTT. It translates to CASSVDSSPTDTQYF.

CDR3 sequence: CASSFRVGLAEETQYF. The CDR3 DNA reads as TGTGCCAGCAGTTTTCGCGTAGGCCTAGCGGAAGAGACCCAGTACTTC. The chain joins TRBV12-3 or TRBV12-4 to TRBJ2-5; TRBD2 aligns across 7 bases. The CDR3 runs 16 residues. V shed 3 bases, J shed 3 bases, and the junction held 10 bases outside the gene matches.